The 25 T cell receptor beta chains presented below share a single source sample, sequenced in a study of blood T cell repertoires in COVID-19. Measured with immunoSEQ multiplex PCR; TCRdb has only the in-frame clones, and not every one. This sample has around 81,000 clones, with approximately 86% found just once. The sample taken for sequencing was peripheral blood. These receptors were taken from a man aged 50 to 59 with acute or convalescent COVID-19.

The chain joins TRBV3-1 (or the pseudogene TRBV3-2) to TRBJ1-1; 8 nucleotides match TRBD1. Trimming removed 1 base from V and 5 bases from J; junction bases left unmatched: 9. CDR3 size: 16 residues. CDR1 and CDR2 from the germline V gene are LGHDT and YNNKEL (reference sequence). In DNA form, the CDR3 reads TGTGCCAGCAGCCAAGTTGGGCAGGGGGCAAGGACTGAAGCTTTCTTT. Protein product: CASSQVGQGARTEAFF.

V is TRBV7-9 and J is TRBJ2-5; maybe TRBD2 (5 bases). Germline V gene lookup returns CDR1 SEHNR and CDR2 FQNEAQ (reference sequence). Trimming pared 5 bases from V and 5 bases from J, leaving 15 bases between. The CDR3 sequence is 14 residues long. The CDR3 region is CASSSSVSAETQYF. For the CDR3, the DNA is TGTGCCAGCAGCAGTAGCGTTAGCGCGGAGACCCAGTACTTC.

In DNA form, the CDR3 reads TGCGCCAGCAGCTTGGATAGCTCTAATGAAAAACTGTTTTTT. It encodes CASSLDSSNEKLFF. The rearrangement links TRBV5-1 to TRBJ1-4; no reliable D call. From germline, CDR1 is SGHRS and CDR2 YFSETQ. Trimming took 0 bases from V and 3 from J, leaving 6 bases between them. This CDR3 comprises 14 residues. The full variable domain, its missing parts supplied by reference TRBV5-1 and TRBJ1-4, is KAGVTQTPRYLIKTRGQQVTLSCSPISGHRSVSWYQQTPGQGLQFLFEYFSETQRNKGNFPGRFSGRQFSNSRSEMNVSTLELGDSALYLCASSLDSSNEKLFFGSGTQLSVL.

In nucleotides, the CDR3 is TGTGCCAGCAGCTTCACTAGCGGACAAGAGACCCAGTACTTC. Encoded protein: CASSFTSGQETQYF. V usage is TRBV7-2 and J usage is TRBJ2-5; 8 bases align to TRBD2. Trimming removed 3 bases from V and 2 bases from J; junction bases left unmatched: 2. Germline CDR1 is SGHTA and CDR2 is FQGNSA. The CDR3 runs to 14 residues.

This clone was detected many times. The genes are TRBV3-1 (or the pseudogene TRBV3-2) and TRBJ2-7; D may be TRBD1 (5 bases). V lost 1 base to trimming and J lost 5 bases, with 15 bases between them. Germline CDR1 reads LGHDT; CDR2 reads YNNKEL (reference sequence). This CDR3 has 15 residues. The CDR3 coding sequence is TGTGCCAGCAGCCAAGCCGAAAAGGGGTTCCACGAGCAGTACTTC. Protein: CASSQAEKGFHEQYF.

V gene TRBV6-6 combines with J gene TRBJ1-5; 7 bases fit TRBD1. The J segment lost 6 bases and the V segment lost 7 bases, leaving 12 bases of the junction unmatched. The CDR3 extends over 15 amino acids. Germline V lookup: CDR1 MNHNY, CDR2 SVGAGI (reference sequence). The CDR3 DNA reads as TGTGCCAGCACCCTGGGAAGACAGGGCACTCAGCCCCAGCATTTT. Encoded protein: CASTLGRQGTQPQHF.

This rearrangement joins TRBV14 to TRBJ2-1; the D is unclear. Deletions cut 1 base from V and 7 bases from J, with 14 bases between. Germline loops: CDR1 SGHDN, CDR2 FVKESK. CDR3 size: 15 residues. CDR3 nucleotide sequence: TGTGCCAGCAGCCAAGGAACCAACTTATTAAATGAGCAGTTCTTC. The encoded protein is CASSQGTNLLNEQFF.

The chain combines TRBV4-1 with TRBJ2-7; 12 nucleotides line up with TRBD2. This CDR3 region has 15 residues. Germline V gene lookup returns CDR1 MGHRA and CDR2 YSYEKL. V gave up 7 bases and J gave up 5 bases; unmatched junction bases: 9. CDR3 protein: CASTSTSGSNNEQYF. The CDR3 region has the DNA TGCGCCAGCACCTCGACTAGCGGGAGTAACAACGAGCAGTACTTC.

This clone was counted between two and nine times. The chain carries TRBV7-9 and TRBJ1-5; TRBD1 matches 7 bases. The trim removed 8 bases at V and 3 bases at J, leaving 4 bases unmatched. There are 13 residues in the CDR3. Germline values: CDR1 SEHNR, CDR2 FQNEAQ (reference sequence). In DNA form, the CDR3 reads TGTGCCAGCGGTCAGGGGGACAATCAGCCCCAGCATTTT. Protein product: CASGQGDNQPQHF.

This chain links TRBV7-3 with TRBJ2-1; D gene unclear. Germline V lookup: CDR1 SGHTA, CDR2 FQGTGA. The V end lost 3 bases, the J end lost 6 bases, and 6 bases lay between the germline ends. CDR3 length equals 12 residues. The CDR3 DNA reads TGTGCCAGCAGCTTTGGCCTCAATGAGCAGTTCTTC. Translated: CASSFGLNEQFF.

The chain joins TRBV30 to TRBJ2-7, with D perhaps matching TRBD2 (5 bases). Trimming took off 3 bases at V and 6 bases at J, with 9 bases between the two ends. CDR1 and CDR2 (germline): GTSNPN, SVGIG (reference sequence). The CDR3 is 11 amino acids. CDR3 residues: CAWSMGAEQYF. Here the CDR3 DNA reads TGTGCCTGGAGCATGGGAGCCGAGCAGTACTTC.

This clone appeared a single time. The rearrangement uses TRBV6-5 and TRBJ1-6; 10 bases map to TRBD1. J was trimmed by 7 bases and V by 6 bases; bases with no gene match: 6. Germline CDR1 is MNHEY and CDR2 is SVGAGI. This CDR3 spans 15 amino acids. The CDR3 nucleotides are TGTGCCAGCAGACCAGGACAGGGGGAGAATTCACCCCTCCACTTT. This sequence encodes CASRPGQGENSPLHF.

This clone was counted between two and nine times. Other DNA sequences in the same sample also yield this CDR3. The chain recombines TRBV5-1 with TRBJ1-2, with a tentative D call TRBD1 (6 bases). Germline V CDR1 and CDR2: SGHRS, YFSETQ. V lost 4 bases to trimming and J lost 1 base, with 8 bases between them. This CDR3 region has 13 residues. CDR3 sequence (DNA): TGCGCCAGCAGCCTGGACAGTAACTATGGCTACACCTTC. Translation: CASSLDSNYGYTF.

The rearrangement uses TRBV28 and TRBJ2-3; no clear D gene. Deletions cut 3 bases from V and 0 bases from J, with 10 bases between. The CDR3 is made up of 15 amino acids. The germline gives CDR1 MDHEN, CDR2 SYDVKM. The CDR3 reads CASSFSPSSTDTQYF. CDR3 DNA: TGTGCCAGCAGTTTTTCCCCCTCTAGCACAGATACGCAGTATTTT.

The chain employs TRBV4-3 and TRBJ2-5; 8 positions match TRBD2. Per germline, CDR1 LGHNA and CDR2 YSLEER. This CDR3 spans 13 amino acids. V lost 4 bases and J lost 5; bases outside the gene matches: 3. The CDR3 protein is CASSRREGETQYF. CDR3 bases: TGCGCCAGCAGCCGCCGGGAGGGGGAGACCCAGTACTTC.

The CDR3 DNA follows: TGTGCCAGCACCGAAACGGGGGTCGATGAAAAACTGTTTTTT. This encodes CASTETGVDEKLFF. This chain uses TRBV2 with TRBJ1-4; a possible D gene is TRBD1 (5 bases). The CDR3 runs to 14 residues. With 7 bases removed from V and 6 bases from J, the gap between germline ends came to 15 bases. CDR1 is SNHLY, CDR2 FYNNEI, per germline.

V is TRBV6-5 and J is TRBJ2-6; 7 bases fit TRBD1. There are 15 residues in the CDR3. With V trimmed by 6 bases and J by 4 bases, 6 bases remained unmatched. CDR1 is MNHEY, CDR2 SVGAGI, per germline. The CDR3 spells CASSRTGAGANVLTF. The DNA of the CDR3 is TGTGCCAGCAGCCGAACAGGGGCCGGGGCCAACGTCCTGACTTTC.

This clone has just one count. The CDR3: CASSPGQGHQPQHF. DNA of the CDR3: TGTGCCAGCAGCCCAGGACAGGGCCACCAGCCCCAGCATTTT. This chain connects TRBV28 to TRBJ1-5; 8 bases fit TRBD1. The V gene's germline CDR1 is MDHEN and CDR2 SYDVKM. Trimming removed 6 bases from V and 7 bases from J; junction bases left unmatched: 8. CDR3 length: 14 amino acids.

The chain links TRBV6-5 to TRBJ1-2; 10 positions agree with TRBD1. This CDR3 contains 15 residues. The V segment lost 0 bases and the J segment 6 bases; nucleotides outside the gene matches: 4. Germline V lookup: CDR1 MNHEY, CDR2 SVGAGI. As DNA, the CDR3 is TGTGCCAGCAGTTACTCGACAGGGGGCCTAAATGGCTACACCTTC. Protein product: CASSYSTGGLNGYTF.

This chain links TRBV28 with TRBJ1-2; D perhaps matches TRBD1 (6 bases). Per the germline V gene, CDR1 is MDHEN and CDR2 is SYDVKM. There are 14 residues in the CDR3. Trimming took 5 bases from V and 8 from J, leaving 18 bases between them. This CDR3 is CASSKQQGDKGYTF. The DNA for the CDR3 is TGTGCCAGCAGTAAACAACAGGGAGACAAGGGCTACACCTTC.

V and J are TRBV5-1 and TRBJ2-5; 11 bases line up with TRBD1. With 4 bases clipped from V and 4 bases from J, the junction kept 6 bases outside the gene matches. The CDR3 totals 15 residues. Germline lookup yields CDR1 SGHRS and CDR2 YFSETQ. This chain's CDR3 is CASSHSGTGGETQYF. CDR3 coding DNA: TGCGCCAGCAGCCACTCCGGGACAGGGGGAGAGACCCAGTACTTC.

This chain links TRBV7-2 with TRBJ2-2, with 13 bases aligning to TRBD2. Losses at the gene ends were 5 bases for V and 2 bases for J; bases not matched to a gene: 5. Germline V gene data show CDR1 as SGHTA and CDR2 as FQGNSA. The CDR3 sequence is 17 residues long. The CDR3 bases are TGTGCCAGCAGCCACGGACTAGCGGGAGATAACACCGGGGAGCTGTTTTTT. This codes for CASSHGLAGDNTGELFF. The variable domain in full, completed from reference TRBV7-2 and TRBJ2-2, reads GAGVSQSPSNKVTEKGKDVELRCDPISGHTALYWYRQSLGQGLEFLIYFQGNSAPDKSGLPSDRFSAERTGGSVSTLTIQRTQQEDSAVYLCASSHGLAGDNTGELFFGEGSRLTVL.

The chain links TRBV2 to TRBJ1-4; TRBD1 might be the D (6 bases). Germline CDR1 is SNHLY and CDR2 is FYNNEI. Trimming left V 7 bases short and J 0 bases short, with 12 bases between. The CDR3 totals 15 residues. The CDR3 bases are TGTGCCAGCATACGACAGGCCGCAACTAATGAAAAACTGTTTTTT. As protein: CASIRQAATNEKLFF.

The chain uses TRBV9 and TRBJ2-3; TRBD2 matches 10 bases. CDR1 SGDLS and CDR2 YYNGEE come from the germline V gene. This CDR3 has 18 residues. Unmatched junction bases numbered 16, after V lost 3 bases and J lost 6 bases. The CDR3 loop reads CASSGSSSGGHWRDTQYF. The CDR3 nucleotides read TGTGCCAGCAGCGGAAGTAGTAGCGGGGGGCATTGGAGGGATACGCAGTATTTT.

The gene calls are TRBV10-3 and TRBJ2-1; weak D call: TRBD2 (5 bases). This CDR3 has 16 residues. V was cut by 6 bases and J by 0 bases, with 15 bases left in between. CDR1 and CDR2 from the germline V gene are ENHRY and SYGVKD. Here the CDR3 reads CAIRGSRRSSYNEQFF. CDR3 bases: TGTGCCATCAGGGGGAGTCGACGAAGCTCCTACAATGAGCAGTTCTTC.